The present T cell receptor (beta chain) was sequenced within a study of blood T cell repertoires in COVID-19. The protocol was immunoSEQ multiplex PCR, while the TCRdb copy is restricted to in-frame clones and leaves out a portion. The table has over 85,000 clones, 60% to 80% seen once. This clonotype was obtained from a woman of 80 years or more with active or convalescent COVID-19. Sequencing was done on a sample of peripheral blood.

In nucleotides, the CDR3 is TGTGCCAGTAGTATGAGGCGGGAGGGCCTCGTCGAGCAGTACTTC. Translating gives CASSMRREGLVEQYF. The rearrangement uses TRBV19 and TRBJ2-7; 9 nucleotides line up with TRBD2. The CDR3 loop spans 15 amino acids. Germline CDR1 and CDR2: LNHDA and SQIVND (reference sequence). Trimming at V came to 3 bases and at J to 6 bases, leaving 9 bases not matched to a gene.